The clone carrying this T cell receptor beta chain was detected ten times or more. CDR3 length: 15 residues. The germline CDR1 and CDR2 sequences are MNHEY and SVGAGI. Trimming stripped 6 bases from V and 6 bases from J, with 21 bases between. This sample was included in a study of T cells after yellow fever vaccination. MiXCR, applied by TCRdb to the 5' RACE reads, yields one record per CDR3 protein. The table records around 310,000 distinct CDR3 sequences, roughly 4.3% of them present only once. This TCR was sampled from a man in his late teens or twenties who received the YFV17D yellow fever vaccine. The sequencing here drew on PBMCs, taken 15 days after the yellow fever booster vaccination. The chain is built from TRBV6-5 and TRBJ2-7; D tentatively fits TRBD1 or TRBD2 (6 bases each). The CDR3 bases are TGTGCCAGCAGGAGGCTTGGGGGGCGGAATCTCGAGCAGTACTTC. This encodes CASRRLGGRNLEQYF.